Listed below are T cell receptor beta chains from one sample, sequenced in a study of T cells in Graves' hyperthyroidism and ophthalmopathy. TCRdb reanalysed the multiplex PCR reads using MiXCR and keeps one entry per CDR3 protein. The sample lists about 280,000 distinct CDR3 sequences; about 25% were seen once. Input material: blood. The origin of the receptors is a man in his forties with Graves' hyperthyroidism that later progressed to Graves' ophthalmopathy. Both conserved end residues are trimmed from each CDR3.

j_gene: TRBJ2-5; len: 12; v_gene: TRBV5-1; CDR3aa: ASSNQEGGETQY
j_gene: TRBJ2-7; len: 14; v_gene: TRBV20-1; CDR3aa: SARDDSAGDSYEQY
j_gene: TRBJ2-5; len: 17; v_gene: TRBV6-2/TRBV6-3; CDR3aa: ASSYAPTSGGLPQETQY
j_gene: TRBJ1-5; len: 13; v_gene: TRBV15; CDR3aa: ATSRDRWGNQPQH
j_gene: TRBJ2-5; len: 13; v_gene: TRBV20-1; CDR3aa: SAPRTGWDEETQY
j_gene: TRBJ2-7; len: 11; v_gene: TRBV6-1; CDR3aa: ASYETGIYEQY
j_gene: TRBJ2-5; len: 12; v_gene: TRBV6-2/TRBV6-3; CDR3aa: ASSPYRQQETQY
j_gene: TRBJ2-2; len: 12; v_gene: TRBV6-1; CDR3aa: ASRGAGGPGELF
j_gene: TRBJ2-5; len: 13; v_gene: TRBV20-1; CDR3aa: SAALTSGISETQY
j_gene: TRBJ1-2; len: 11; v_gene: TRBV11-2; CDR3aa: ASSSSTAAGYT
j_gene: TRBJ2-7; len: 12; v_gene: TRBV29-1; CDR3aa: SVVGAVGHYEQY
j_gene: TRBJ2-5; len: 11; v_gene: TRBV18; CDR3aa: ASSPAGVETQY
j_gene: TRBJ1-3; len: 13; v_gene: TRBV9; CDR3aa: ASSGWALSGNTIY
j_gene: TRBJ2-7; len: 14; v_gene: TRBV6-1; CDR3aa: ASSPHGQGSSYEQY
j_gene: TRBJ1-5; len: 13; v_gene: TRBV27; CDR3aa: ASSAGQGKNQPQH
j_gene: TRBJ2-7; len: 15; v_gene: TRBV30; CDR3aa: AWTEIPGLPSSYEQY
j_gene: TRBJ1-5; len: 10; v_gene: TRBV20-1; CDR3aa: SANTGTRPQH
j_gene: TRBJ1-5; len: 11; v_gene: TRBV6-5; CDR3aa: ASSYRLNQPQH
j_gene: TRBJ1-1; len: 13; v_gene: TRBV6-2/TRBV6-3; CDR3aa: ASSTPTVLNTEAF
j_gene: TRBJ1-1; len: 12; v_gene: TRBV29-1; CDR3aa: SVVRTLMNTEAF
j_gene: TRBJ1-2; len: 11; v_gene: TRBV20-1; CDR3aa: SARVWWADGYT
j_gene: TRBJ1-1; len: 11; v_gene: TRBV5-8; CDR3aa: ASSWQGDTEAF
j_gene: TRBJ1-2; len: 11; v_gene: TRBV7-9; CDR3aa: ASSYLTNYGYT
j_gene: TRBJ1-2; len: 11; v_gene: TRBV7-2; CDR3aa: ASSPRTQDGYT
j_gene: TRBJ2-2; len: 13; v_gene: TRBV19; CDR3aa: ASSIEGRNTGELF
j_gene: TRBJ2-7; len: 13; v_gene: TRBV20-1; CDR3aa: SARESYQPPYEQY
j_gene: TRBJ2-7; len: 10; v_gene: TRBV5-1; CDR3aa: ASTAQGTEQY
j_gene: TRBJ1-1; len: 13; v_gene: TRBV7-9; CDR3aa: ASSGWTGGNTEAF
j_gene: TRBJ2-7; len: 13; v_gene: TRBV29-1; CDR3aa: SVVPGAGPSYEQY
j_gene: TRBJ1-2; len: 14; v_gene: TRBV30; CDR3aa: AWSLTRSARGYGYT
j_gene: TRBJ2-7; len: 13; v_gene: TRBV11-2; CDR3aa: ASSFGAGGGYEQY
j_gene: TRBJ1-1; len: 12; v_gene: TRBV6-2/TRBV6-3; CDR3aa: ASSPSAGGTEAF
j_gene: TRBJ2-2; len: 12; v_gene: TRBV28; CDR3aa: ASSLSAATGELF